The 19 T cell receptor beta chains listed next were all sequenced from one sample in a study of shared clonotypes between healthy human individuals. Data came from immunoSEQ multiplex PCR; TCRdb stores just in-frame clones and leaves some out. The profile shows 950,000 to 1,100,000 clones, about 75% of them singletons. Sequences were obtained from memory CD4+ T cells sorted from blood. Subset given: CD45RA-negative fraction. The receptors were sampled from a man in his late teens or twenties in good health.

The chain carries TRBV5-1 and TRBJ1-2; 7 bases map to TRBD1. Germline V CDR1 and CDR2: SGHRS, YFSETQ. V gave up 4 bases and J gave up 6 bases; unmatched junction bases: 6. The CDR3 runs 13 residues. The CDR3 region has the DNA TGCGCCAGCAGCCCCACGGGACAGAATGGCTACACCTTC. This codes for CASSPTGQNGYTF.

V is TRBV2 and J is TRBJ2-3, with D tentatively TRBD1 (6 bases). The CDR3 contains 13 residues. Germline lookup yields CDR1 SNHLY and CDR2 FYNNEI. V was pared by 4 bases and J by 6 bases, with 11 bases between. The CDR3 is CASSVYRDDTQYF. As DNA, the CDR3 is TGTGCCAGCAGTGTCTACAGGGACGATACGCAGTATTTT.

The V gene is TRBV6-1, the J gene TRBJ2-2; D perhaps matches TRBD1 (6 bases). Germline loops: CDR1 MNHNS, CDR2 SASEGT. The CDR3 runs to 18 residues. V dropped 2 bases and J dropped 2 bases, with 18 bases sitting between them. The CDR3 protein is CASSEPFFRGRNTGELFF. The CDR3 nucleotides read TGTGCCAGCAGTGAACCATTTTTCAGGGGTCGAAACACCGGGGAGCTGTTTTTT.

The rearrangement links TRBV9 to TRBJ1-3; possible D gene TRBD1, 6 bases. Germline CDR1 and CDR2: SGDLS and YYNGEE. CDR3 size: 14 residues. V lost 0 bases, J lost 11 bases, and 15 bases lay in between. Here the CDR3 reads CASSVEAGARSIYF. CDR3 nucleotide sequence: TGTGCCAGCAGCGTAGAAGCGGGGGCCCGCTCCATATATTTT.

As regards this clone: Relative to the germline gene, one junction end is altered; a read error may explain this. CDR3 residues: CASSLDGVGEQYF. CDR3 in DNA: TGTGCCAGCAGCCTAGACGGGGTGGGAGAGCAGTACTTC. The chain has TRBV11-2 and TRBJ2-7, with D possibly matching TRBD2 (5 bases). This CDR3 spans 13 amino acids. Germline V gives CDR1 SGHAT, CDR2 FQNNGV. The complete variable domain, with remaining parts taken from reference TRBV11-2 and TRBJ2-7, reads EAGVAQSPRYKIIEKRQSVAFWCNPISGHATLYWYQQILGQGPKLLIQFQNNGVVDDSQLPKDRFSAERLKGVDSTLKIQPAKLEDSAVYLCASSLDGVGEQYFGPGTRLTVT.

Concerning this clone itself: It may be a read error: a sequence one base away is much more abundant. The CDR3 sequence is CASSEDGSSGNTIYF. The CDR3 nucleotides read TGCGCCAGCAGCGAAGACGGGAGCTCTGGAAACACCATATATTTT. The chain links TRBV5-1 to TRBJ1-3; D is undetermined. Trimming stripped 4 bases from V and 0 bases from J, with 11 bases between. This CDR3 is built from 15 residues. Germline V gene lookup returns CDR1 SGHRS and CDR2 YFSETQ.

The chain links TRBV27 to TRBJ1-5; maybe TRBD1 (6 bases). Germline CDR1 MNHEY, CDR2 SMNVEV (reference sequence). This CDR3 has 16 residues. V was shortened by 5 bases and J by 3 bases, with 17 bases between the two germline ends. The CDR3 is CASSIRLTGNNQPQHF. In DNA form, the CDR3 reads TGTGCCAGCAGTATAAGATTGACAGGAAACAATCAGCCCCAGCATTTT.

The chain links TRBV5-1 to TRBJ2-5; D remains ambiguous. The CDR3 totals 13 residues. Trimming pared 0 bases from V and 4 bases from J, leaving 7 bases between. Per the germline V gene, CDR1 is SGHRS and CDR2 is YFSETQ. In DNA form, the CDR3 reads TGCGCCAGCAGCTTGGATATGAGAGAGACCCAGTACTTC. It yields the protein CASSLDMRETQYF.

The chain carries TRBV30 and TRBJ2-1; perhaps TRBD2 as D (6 bases). V was clipped by 5 bases and J by 10 bases, with 18 bases between them. This CDR3 contains 13 residues. CDR1 and CDR2 from the germline V gene are GTSNPN and SVGIG (reference sequence). The CDR3 loop reads CAWRGTRIGEQFF. The CDR3 DNA reads as TGTGCCTGGCGCGGGACCCGAATCGGCGAGCAGTTCTTC.

The chain links TRBV30 to TRBJ2-7; 11 positions agree with TRBD1. V trimming: 0 bases; J trimming: 3 bases; junction bases outside the gene matches: 1. Germline V gene sequence: CDR1 GTSNPN, CDR2 SVGIG (reference sequence). The CDR3 consists of 14 residues. The CDR3 loop reads CAWSVGTGGYEQYF. The CDR3 DNA sequence: TGTGCCTGGAGTGTAGGGACAGGGGGCTACGAGCAGTACTTC. Full variable domain (rest looked up from reference TRBV30 and TRBJ2-7): SQTIHQWPATLVQPVGSPLSLECTVEGTSNPNLYWYRQAAGRGLQLLFYSVGIGQISSEVPQNLSASRPQDRQFILSSKKLLLSDSGFYLCAWSVGTGGYEQYFGPGTRLTVT.

The chain links TRBV7-9 to TRBJ2-1; perhaps D is TRBD1 or TRBD2 (5 bases each). Deletions cut 2 bases from V and 3 bases from J, with 8 bases between. Germline-derived CDR1 and CDR2 are SEHNR and FQNEAQ (reference sequence). The CDR3 extends over 14 amino acids. As DNA, the CDR3 is TGTGCCAGCAGCTTATTGGGGGTCTACAATGAGCAGTTCTTC. Translated: CASSLLGVYNEQFF.

The V gene is TRBV9, the J gene TRBJ2-5; maybe TRBD1 (6 bases). Trimming pared 3 bases from V and 1 base from J, leaving 7 bases between. This CDR3 has 13 amino acids. Germline V lookup: CDR1 SGDLS, CDR2 YYNGEE. In DNA form, the CDR3 reads TGTGCCAGCAGCGGGACAGCCCAAGAGACCCAGTACTTC. Its protein product is CASSGTAQETQYF.

The CDR3 DNA reads TGTGCCAGCACCTCTGGGGGCGAGAGGGGAGGCTACACCTTC. Its protein is CASTSGGERGGYTF. The rearrangement links TRBV5-4 to TRBJ1-2; D may be TRBD1 (6 bases). The V gene lost 6 bases and the J gene lost 8 bases, with 20 bases spanning the gap. The CDR3 extends over 14 amino acids. The germline V gene has CDR1 SGHNT and CDR2 YYREEE (reference sequence).

The chain couples TRBV11-2 to TRBJ1-3; no firm D call. This CDR3 is built from 15 residues. V lost 0 bases to trimming and J lost 1 base, with 7 bases between them. Germline values: CDR1 SGHAT, CDR2 FQNNGV. CDR3 in DNA: TGTGCCAGCAGCTTAGAGATGGGGTCTGGAAACACCATATATTTT. Translating it yields CASSLEMGSGNTIYF.

This chain uses TRBV23-1 with TRBJ1-1; D may be TRBD1 (5 bases). TRBV23-1 is designated an ORF whose function remains uncertain. The V gene lost 1 base and the J gene lost 3 bases, with 9 bases spanning the gap. There are 14 residues in the CDR3. CDR3 sequence: CASSQLGVDTEAFF. The CDR3 DNA sequence: TGCGCCAGCAGTCAATTAGGGGTGGACACTGAAGCTTTCTTT.

The rearrangement uses TRBV28 and TRBJ2-3, with D maybe TRBD2 (6 bases). V was clipped by 5 bases and J by 14 bases, with 17 bases between them. Per germline, CDR1 MDHEN and CDR2 SYDVKM. This CDR3 region has 12 residues. CDR3 DNA sequence: TGTGCCAGCAGTCCGACTAGGGACGGTCGGTATTTT. Translating gives CASSPTRDGRYF.

The V call is TRBV4-1, the J call TRBJ2-3; D may be TRBD1 or TRBD2 (6 bases each). Trimming took off 0 bases at V and 3 bases at J, with 16 bases between the two ends. The CDR3 covers 17 residues. Per germline, CDR1 MGHRA and CDR2 YSYEKL. The CDR3 spells CASSQDLTGAGTDTQYF. CDR3 bases: TGCGCCAGCAGCCAAGATCTCACGGGGGCCGGAACAGATACGCAGTATTTT.

The chain employs TRBV29-1 and TRBJ1-2; TRBD1 might be the D (5 bases). From germline, CDR1 is SQVTM and CDR2 ANQGSEA. The CDR3 is made up of 14 amino acids. V was pared by 1 base and J by 3 bases, with 12 bases between. Written as DNA, the CDR3 is TGCAGCGTTGAAGCGATGGGACTCTACTATGGCTACACCTTC. Translating gives CSVEAMGLYYGYTF.

The V gene is TRBV7-9, the J gene TRBJ2-7, with a tentative D call TRBD2 (7 bases). V was trimmed by 5 bases and J by 2 bases, leaving 13 bases between them. CDR1 and CDR2 from the germline V gene are SEHNR and FQNEAQ (reference sequence). The CDR3 runs to 14 residues. The CDR3 sequence is CASSPGGQTYEQYF. CDR3 in DNA: TGTGCCAGCAGCCCGGGGGGACAAACCTACGAGCAGTACTTC.